The rows below give T cell receptor beta chains drawn from one sample of a study of identical twins. TCRdb re-called the 5' RACE reads through MiXCR, storing one row per CDR3 protein. The sample shows 700,000 or so distinct CDR3 sequences, approximately 9% of them seen only once. The same data also went into a second study, on yellow fever vaccine responses in identical twins.

The sequenced sample was PBMCs. These TCRs come from a young woman in good health. CDR3s include the opening cysteine and the closing phenylalanine or tryptophan. The D gene is left open where the match is weak. Rows may omit the clone size; those that give it use once, few, many or a size class.

>TRBV10-3|TRBD1|TRBJ2-7|few
CAISDPGQGEDEQYF
TGTGCCATCAGTGACCCGGGACAGGGTGAAGACGAGCAGTACTTC
>TRBV20-1|NA|TRBJ1-5|many
CSASPLEGYSNQPQHF
TGCAGTGCTAGCCCCCTAGAGGGTTATAGCAATCAGCCCCAGCATTTT
>TRBV25-1|NA|TRBJ2-2|many
CASSESQGRTGELFF
TGTGCCAGCAGTGAATCCCAGGGGAGGACCGGGGAGCTGTTTTTT
>TRBV2|TRBD2|TRBJ2-3|NA
CASSSGTSGGGADTQYF
TGTGCCAGCAGTTCCGGGACTAGCGGGGGGGGTGCAGATACGCAGTATTTT
>TRBV6-2/TRBV6-3|TRBD1|TRBJ2-5|NA
CASGPHRDRQETQYF
TGTGCCAGCGGACCACACCGGGACAGACAAGAGACCCAGTACTTC
>TRBV10-3|NA|TRBJ2-1|few
CAISRGNYNEQFF
TGTGCCATCAGTCGGGGGAACTACAATGAGCAGTTCTTC
>TRBV20-1|NA|TRBJ2-7|NA
CSAGPLSKQGYEQYF
TGCAGTGCTGGACCACTCTCAAAACAGGGTTACGAGCAGTACTTC
>TRBV27|NA|TRBJ2-1|NA
CASSLLGGEPYNEQFF
TGTGCCAGCAGTTTACTTGGCGGGGAGCCCTACAATGAGCAGTTCTTC
>TRBV14|NA|TRBJ2-1|many
CASSQDSFLYNEQFF
TGTGCCAGCAGCCAAGATTCGTTCCTCTACAATGAGCAGTTCTTC
>TRBV27|NA|TRBJ2-1|many
CASRPRLESSYNEQFF
TGTGCCAGCAGACCGAGACTGGAAAGCTCCTACAATGAGCAGTTCTTC
>TRBV20-1|TRBD2|TRBJ2-2|NA
CSARDKLAGTNTGELFF
TGCAGTGCTAGAGATAAGCTAGCGGGAACGAACACCGGGGAGCTGTTTTTT
>TRBV7-2|NA|TRBJ2-7|few
CASSLAETVYEQYF
TGTGCCAGCAGCTTAGCCGAGACAGTCTACGAGCAGTACTTC
>TRBV23-1|NA|TRBJ2-7|once
CASSQSHRVSHEQYF
TGCGCCAGCAGTCAATCTCACAGGGTCTCCCACGAGCAGTACTTC
>TRBV12-3/TRBV12-4|NA|TRBJ2-2|many
CASSLTGWNTGELFF
TGTGCCAGCAGTTTAACAGGATGGAACACCGGGGAGCTGTTTTTT
>TRBV12-3/TRBV12-4|TRBD1|TRBJ1-5|NA
CASSGGTGSQPQHF
TGTGCCAGCAGTGGAGGGACAGGAAGTCAGCCCCAGCATTTT
>TRBV20-1|TRBD2|TRBJ2-7|few
CSAVPTSGILYEQYF
TGCAGTGCCGTTCCCACTAGCGGGATTCTCTACGAGCAGTACTTC
>TRBV6-1|NA|TRBJ2-7|NA
CASSRLVAGPAYEQYF
TGTGCCAGCAGTCGTCTAGTGGCGGGACCAGCCTACGAGCAGTACTTC
>TRBV29-1|NA|TRBJ2-2|many
CSYVGVGGELFF
TGCAGCTATGTCGGGGTCGGCGGGGAGCTGTTTTTT
>TRBV29-1|NA|TRBJ2-2|NA
CSVAGLPSNTGELFF
TGCAGCGTTGCGGGCCTCCCTTCGAACACCGGGGAGCTGTTTTTT
>TRBV20-1|NA|TRBJ2-1|NA
CSASGNNEQFF
TGCAGTGCTAGCGGGAACAATGAGCAGTTCTTC
>TRBV9|NA|TRBJ2-5|NA
CASSVGIGETQYF
TGTGCCAGCAGCGTGGGGATCGGTGAGACCCAGTACTTC
>TRBV12-3/TRBV12-4|NA|TRBJ1-5|many
CASSFPSQPQHF
TGTGCCAGCAGTTTTCCCAGTCAGCCCCAGCATTTT
>TRBV29-1|NA|TRBJ2-3|few
CSVGFGVTDTQYF
TGCAGCGTTGGGTTTGGAGTCACAGATACGCAGTATTTT
>TRBV28|NA|TRBJ1-4|few
CASSPLAPGKLFF
TGTGCCAGCAGCCCTCTCGCCCCAGGGAAACTGTTTTTT
>TRBV5-1|NA|TRBJ1-1|many
CASSLGREAFF
TGTGCCAGCAGTTTAGGCAGGGAAGCTTTCTTT
>TRBV6-1|NA|TRBJ1-1|NA
CASSVFTGKTEAFF
TGTGCCAGCAGCGTGTTTACAGGGAAGACTGAAGCTTTCTTT
>TRBV10-3|NA|TRBJ2-3|NA
CAITGDGTDTQYF
TGTGCCATCACCGGGGACGGCACAGATACGCAGTATTTT
>TRBV14|TRBD2|TRBJ2-1|few
CASSRPSGGAEEQFF
TGTGCCAGCAGCCGGCCTAGCGGGGGGGCCGAAGAGCAGTTCTTC
>TRBV7-6|NA|TRBJ2-6|few
CASSLDTVIGANVLTF
TGTGCCAGCAGCTTAGATACCGTCATTGGAGCCAACGTCCTGACTTTC
>TRBV10-3|TRBD2|TRBJ2-1|NA
CAISELERGYNEQFF
TGTGCCATCAGTGAGTTAGAGCGGGGCTACAATGAGCAGTTCTTC
>TRBV11-1|NA|TRBJ2-1|few
CASSPPLSGRNEQFF
TGTGCCAGCAGCCCCCCGTTGTCAGGGAGGAATGAGCAGTTCTTC
>TRBV5-1|TRBD2|TRBJ2-7|many
CASSYGGTSSYEQYF
TGCGCCAGCAGCTACGGGGGGACTTCCTCCTACGAGCAGTACTTC
>TRBV29-1|NA|TRBJ2-6|few
CSVVGESGANVLTF
TGCAGCGTTGTCGGGGAATCTGGGGCCAACGTCCTGACTTTC
>TRBV24-1|NA|TRBJ2-5|few
CATSDPLTETQYF
TGTGCCACCAGTGATCCATTGACAGAGACCCAGTACTTC
>TRBV29-1|NA|TRBJ2-1|few
CSVSFGVGLPYNEQFF
TGCAGCGTTTCCTTTGGGGTTGGGCTACCCTACAATGAGCAGTTCTTC
>TRBV7-2|NA|TRBJ2-3|few
CASSKDHSDTQYF
TGTGCCAGCAGCAAGGACCACTCAGATACGCAGTATTTT
>TRBV5-1|NA|TRBJ1-1|many
CASSNTDRYTEAFF
TGCGCCAGCAGCAACACCGACAGATACACTGAAGCTTTCTTT
>TRBV5-1|TRBD1|TRBJ1-1|NA
CASSLRDSGTEAFF
TGCGCCAGCAGCTTGAGGGACAGCGGCACTGAAGCTTTCTTT
>TRBV20-1|NA|TRBJ1-6|few
CSARDIQGDYSPLHF
TGCAGTGCTAGAGATATTCAGGGAGATTATTCACCCCTCCACTTT
>TRBV18|TRBD2|TRBJ2-5|few
CASSPLGLGAETQYF
TGTGCCAGCTCACCACTTGGACTAGGGGCGGAGACCCAGTACTTC
>TRBV19|NA|TRBJ1-1|NA
CASSIGLPGTEAFF
TGTGCCAGTAGTATCGGACTGCCGGGAACTGAAGCTTTCTTT
>TRBV12-3/TRBV12-4|NA|TRBJ1-1|NA
CASSLADRSNTEAFF
TGTGCCAGCAGTTTAGCTGACAGGAGCAACACTGAAGCTTTCTTT
>TRBV7-2|TRBD1|TRBJ2-7|few
CASSSGTGSWEQYF
TGTGCCAGCAGCTCCGGGACAGGTTCCTGGGAGCAGTACTTC
>TRBV28|NA|TRBJ2-2|many
CASGRANTGELFF
TGTGCCAGCGGGCGAGCTAACACCGGGGAGCTGTTTTTT
>TRBV6-5|NA|TRBJ1-4|few
CASSYSVGDSGELFF
TGTGCCAGCAGTTACTCGGTCGGGGACTCGGGGGAACTGTTTTTT
>TRBV4-1|TRBD1|TRBJ2-1|few
CASSPWTGPYNEQFF
TGCGCCAGCAGCCCGTGGACAGGGCCCTACAATGAGCAGTTCTTC
>TRBV4-3|NA|TRBJ2-5|few
CASSQAAGPETQYF
TGCGCCAGCAGCCAAGCGGCAGGCCCAGAGACCCAGTACTTC
>TRBV15|NA|TRBJ1-4|NA
CATSGQGSIEKLFF
TGTGCCACCAGCGGTCAGGGATCGATTGAAAAACTGTTTTTT
>TRBV6-4|NA|TRBJ1-6|NA
CASSDGAVWNSPLHF
TGTGCCAGCAGTGACGGCGCCGTTTGGAATTCACCCCTCCACTTT
>TRBV27|NA|TRBJ1-1|few
CASSFGREVTEAFF
TGTGCCAGCAGTTTTGGGCGGGAGGTAACTGAAGCTTTCTTT